These T cell receptor beta chains were read from a single sample in a study of blood T cells in healthy people across ages. TCRdb called the 5' RACE reads again in MiXCR, with one record for every CDR3 protein. This table has some 640,000 distinct CDR3 sequences, approximately 49% appearing once. The specimen sequenced was blood. The receptors stem from a woman aged 55 to 70 in good health. CDR3s include the opening cysteine and the closing phenylalanine or tryptophan. The D gene is left open where the match is weak. Clone size is not always given. Where it is, it says once, few, many or a class for expanded clones.

V	size	D	J	CDR3	DNA
TRBV10-3	.	TRBD1	TRBJ2-1	CASQVGTGYYNEQFF	TGTGCCTCCCAGGTCGGGACAGGGTATTACAATGAGCAGTTCTTC
TRBV27	.	.	TRBJ2-5	CASSRNIGETQYF	TGTGCCAGCAGTCGAAATATCGGGGAGACCCAGTACTTC
TRBV4-3	.	.	TRBJ1-4	CASSQDWGTSKLFF	TGCGCCAGCAGCCAAGATTGGGGGACAAGTAAACTGTTTTTT
TRBV11-3	.	.	TRBJ2-5	CASSLAGTGRTQYF	TGTGCCAGCAGCTTAGCTGGGACGGGGAGGACCCAGTACTTC
TRBV20-1	few	.	TRBJ1-1	CSARWRGRGAFF	TGCAGTGCTCGTTGGAGAGGGCGTGGCGCTTTCTTT
TRBV29-1	few	.	TRBJ2-3	CSVDPKGMGTDTQYF	TGCAGCGTTGACCCGAAGGGTATGGGCACAGATACGCAGTATTTT
TRBV7-2	once	.	TRBJ2-3	CASSLDRVGNTQYF	TGTGCCAGCAGCTTAGACCGGGTGGGAAATACGCAGTATTTT
TRBV6-2/TRBV6-3	.	TRBD2	TRBJ2-5	CASSYWREGDEQYF	TGTGCCAGCAGTTACTGGCGGGAGGGCGATGAGCAGTACTTC
TRBV7-2	.	.	TRBJ2-1	CTSSLDGTIYNEQFF	TGTACCAGCAGCTTAGACGGGACCATATACAATGAGCAGTTCTTC
TRBV5-4	.	TRBD1	TRBJ1-4	CASSAGQGLANEKLFF	TGTGCCAGCAGCGCCGGACAGGGACTGGCTAATGAAAAACTGTTTTTT
TRBV14	.	TRBD1	TRBJ2-7	CASSQANLGTVKSCEQYF	TGTGCCAGCAGCCAAGCGAATTTAGGGACAGTCAAGTCCTGCGAGCAGTACTTC
TRBV3-1	.	.	TRBJ2-5	CASSPTRQGKETQYF	TGCGCCAGCAGCCCCACTCGGCAGGGTAAAGAGACCCAGTACTTC
TRBV7-2	.	.	TRBJ2-3	CASADSYTDTQYF	TGTGCCAGCGCAGACTCCTACACAGATACGCAGTATTTT
TRBV20-1	.	TRBD2	TRBJ2-1	CSAKYLLAATYNEQFF	TGCAGTGCTAAATACCTACTAGCGGCAACCTACAATGAGCAGTTCTTC
TRBV4-2	.	TRBD2	TRBJ2-2	CASSQDYPSGRSYTGELFF	TGTGCCAGCAGCCAAGATTATCCTAGCGGGAGGAGCTACACCGGGGAGCTGTTTTTT
TRBV20-1	.	.	TRBJ2-2	CSALTAGELFF	TGCAGTGCTCTCACGGCCGGGGAGCTGTTTTTT
TRBV24-1	.	TRBD1	TRBJ2-7	CATSDPRDRPYEQYF	TGTGCCACCAGTGATCCCCGGGACAGACCGTACGAGCAGTACTTC
TRBV27	many	.	TRBJ2-5	CASGSKVGETQYF	TGTGCCAGCGGGTCTAAGGTTGGAGAGACCCAGTACTTC
TRBV3-1	few	.	TRBJ1-1	CASSPNGRADEAFF	TGTGCCAGCAGCCCAAACGGACGGGCCGACGAAGCTTTCTTT
TRBV12-3/TRBV12-4	once	TRBD1	TRBJ1-5	CASSFRDRGVQPQHF	TGTGCCAGCAGTTTCCGGGACAGGGGGGTTCAGCCCCAGCATTTT
TRBV20-1	few	TRBD1	TRBJ2-2	CSAYRQGTGELFF	TGCAGTGCTTACAGACAGGGGACCGGGGAGCTGTTTTTT
TRBV6-4	.	TRBD1	TRBJ2-3	CASRPGQGADTQYF	TGTGCCAGCAGGCCGGGACAGGGTGCAGATACGCAGTATTTT
TRBV28	.	.	TRBJ2-7	CASDRTETYEQYF	TGTGCCAGCGATAGGACAGAGACCTACGAGCAGTACTTC
TRBV6-5	.	TRBD1	TRBJ1-2	CASSYSEGAEGYTF	TGTGCCAGCAGTTACTCGGAGGGGGCAGAGGGCTACACCTTC
TRBV11-1	.	.	TRBJ2-1	CASSLSGYHEQFF	TGTGCCAGCAGCTTGTCCGGGTACCATGAGCAGTTCTTC
TRBV7-2	.	.	TRBJ2-5	CASSSGPGQETQYF	TGTGCCAGCAGCTCGGGACCGGGCCAAGAGACCCAGTACTTC
TRBV5-1	.	.	TRBJ1-1	CASSLAGTVAFF	TGCGCCAGCAGCTTGGCGGGGACGGTAGCTTTCTTT
TRBV29-1	few	TRBD2	TRBJ2-3	CSAPSASGSTDTQYF	TGCAGCGCCCCGAGTGCTAGCGGGAGTACAGATACGCAGTATTTT
TRBV29-1	.	TRBD1	TRBJ1-2	CSALTGGAHYGYTF	TGCAGCGCCCTCACAGGGGGCGCTCACTATGGCTACACCTTC
TRBV5-1	.	.	TRBJ1-1	CASSVGERRSAFF	TGCGCCAGCAGCGTGGGGGAAAGGAGGTCAGCTTTCTTT
TRBV29-1	.	TRBD1	TRBJ2-2	CSVGTGTGATGELFF	TGCAGCGTTGGAACCGGGACAGGGGCGACCGGGGAGCTGTTTTTT
TRBV4-3	few	TRBD1	TRBJ2-1	CASSQGTGFYNEQFF	TGCGCCAGCAGCCAAGGGACAGGGTTTTACAATGAGCAGTTCTTC
TRBV20-1	.	TRBD2	TRBJ2-7	CSARDREGDYEQYF	TGCAGTGCTAGAGATCGGGAGGGAGACTACGAGCAGTACTTC
TRBV4-3	.	.	TRBJ2-3	CASSQDLRGAQYF	TGCGCCAGCAGCCAAGACCTCAGGGGCGCGCAGTATTTT
TRBV7-3	.	TRBD1	TRBJ2-4	CASSPRQGTIQYF	TGTGCCAGCAGCCCCAGACAGGGGACCATTCAGTACTTC
TRBV4-1	.	TRBD1	TRBJ1-6	CASSQGGQSYNSPLHF	TGCGCCAGCAGCCAAGGGGGACAGTCATATAATTCACCCCTCCACTTT
TRBV7-3	.	.	TRBJ2-1	CASSSTPLANEQFF	TGTGCCAGCAGCTCAACCCCCCTAGCGAATGAGCAGTTCTTC
TRBV20-1	few	.	TRBJ1-2	CSARDGVGRSGYTF	TGCAGTGCTAGAGACGGGGTAGGCCGCTCCGGCTACACCTTC
TRBV29-1	many	.	TRBJ2-5	CSVLRTQETQYF	TGCAGCGTTTTACGGACCCAAGAGACCCAGTACTTC
TRBV6-2/TRBV6-3	.	.	TRBJ2-1	CASNKARISYNEQFF	TGTGCCAGCAACAAAGCGAGGATCTCCTACAATGAGCAGTTCTTC
TRBV7-6	.	.	TRBJ2-5	CASSLVGTPYLSEETQYF	TGTGCCAGCAGCTTAGTGGGGACACCCTATTTATCTGAGGAGACCCAGTACTTC
TRBV4-2	.	.	TRBJ2-3	CASSQDPGVASTDTQYF	TGCGCCAGCAGCCAAGATCCAGGCGTAGCTAGCACAGATACGCAGTATTTT
TRBV21-1	.	.	TRBJ2-7	CAGKVYPYEQYF	TGTGCCGGCAAAGTGTACCCCTACGAGCAGTACTTC
TRBV29-1	.	TRBD1	TRBJ1-1	CSSRQGVNTGAFF	TGCAGCTCACGACAGGGGGTGAACACTGGAGCTTTCTTT
TRBV28	.	.	TRBJ2-1	CASKLNNEQFF	TGTGCCAGCAAGCTAAACAATGAGCAGTTCTTC
TRBV20-1	few	.	TRBJ2-1	CSARAQSNEQFF	TGCAGTGCTAGAGCTCAGTCGAATGAGCAGTTCTTC
TRBV7-2	.	.	TRBJ2-5	CASTWGVRQETQYF	TGTGCCAGCACCTGGGGGGTTAGACAAGAGACCCAGTACTTC
TRBV5-1	.	TRBD2	TRBJ2-3	CASSWGLAGGYTQYF	TGCGCCAGCAGCTGGGGACTAGCGGGAGGTTATACGCAGTATTTT
TRBV7-2	few	TRBD1	TRBJ2-1	CASSSIGTGLNEQFF	TGTGCCAGCAGCTCTATCGGGACAGGGCTCAATGAGCAGTTCTTC
TRBV28	few	TRBD2	TRBJ2-3	CASSLYTSGSIDTQYF	TGTGCCAGCAGTTTATACACTAGCGGGAGTATAGATACGCAGTATTTT
TRBV2	few	.	TRBJ2-6	CASTSTNRGSGANVLTF	TGTGCCAGCACTTCCACTAACCGGGGCTCTGGGGCCAACGTCCTGACTTTC
TRBV6-4	once	TRBD1	TRBJ2-2	CASSAGTGANTGELFF	TGTGCCAGCAGTGCCGGGACAGGGGCGAACACCGGGGAGCTGTTTTTT